This record concerns one T cell receptor beta chain sequence. Its antigen is unknown. The table came from immunoSEQ multiplex PCR; TCRdb's copy has only in-frame clones and leaves some out. The sample has roughly 2.2 million clones, about nine tenths seen once; the top ten hold about 0.36%. This record belongs to a study of shared clonotypes between healthy human individuals. Each sample came from a Caucasian adult donor living in Nashville, Tennessee. A CD45RA-negative memory subset and a CD45RA+ naive subset were separated from the CD4+ cells. Study results and caveats: Around 5% of naive CD4 clonotypes were shared across a few donors. Non-shared clonotypes had lower generation probabilities than those shared by all four donors.

The clonotype comes from a young man in good health. Some clones in this sample may be carry-over from other donors' samples. Sequencing used naive CD4+ T cells from PBMCs. Subset of the sample: CD45RA+ positively selected.

The CDR3 DNA sequence: TGTGCCAGCAGCTTAGCGGCGGTAGCGGGAGGGCCTGCAGATACGCAGTATTTT. It encodes CASSLAAVAGGPADTQYF. The chain joins TRBV7-2 to TRBJ2-3, with 11 bases aligning to TRBD2. The J segment lost 4 bases and the V segment lost 0 bases, leaving 9 bases of the junction unmatched. The CDR3 is 18 residues long. CDR1 is SGHTA, CDR2 FQGNSA, per germline.